This T cell receptor beta chain was profiled in a study of neoadjuvant anti-PD-1 for oral cavity cancer. This clone was detected only a few times. The CDR3 length is 15 residues. Germline CDR1 and CDR2: SGHAT and FQNNGV. V dropped 1 base and J dropped 4; count of bases not matched to a gene: 2. TCRdb's copy holds only in-frame clones and misses some; the assay was immunoSEQ multiplex PCR. The sample lists fewer than 7,000 clones, 74% occurring once. The clonotype comes from a person between 40 and 85 years old with oral cavity squamous cell carcinoma. This rearrangement joins TRBV11-2 to TRBJ2-7; 12 positions match TRBD2. The source material was PBMCs, sampled before nivolumab (anti-PD-1) treatment. In nucleotides, the CDR3 is TGTGCCAGCAGCTTAGGGACTAGCGGGGCGTACGAGCAGTACTTC. Protein sequence: CASSLGTSGAYEQYF.